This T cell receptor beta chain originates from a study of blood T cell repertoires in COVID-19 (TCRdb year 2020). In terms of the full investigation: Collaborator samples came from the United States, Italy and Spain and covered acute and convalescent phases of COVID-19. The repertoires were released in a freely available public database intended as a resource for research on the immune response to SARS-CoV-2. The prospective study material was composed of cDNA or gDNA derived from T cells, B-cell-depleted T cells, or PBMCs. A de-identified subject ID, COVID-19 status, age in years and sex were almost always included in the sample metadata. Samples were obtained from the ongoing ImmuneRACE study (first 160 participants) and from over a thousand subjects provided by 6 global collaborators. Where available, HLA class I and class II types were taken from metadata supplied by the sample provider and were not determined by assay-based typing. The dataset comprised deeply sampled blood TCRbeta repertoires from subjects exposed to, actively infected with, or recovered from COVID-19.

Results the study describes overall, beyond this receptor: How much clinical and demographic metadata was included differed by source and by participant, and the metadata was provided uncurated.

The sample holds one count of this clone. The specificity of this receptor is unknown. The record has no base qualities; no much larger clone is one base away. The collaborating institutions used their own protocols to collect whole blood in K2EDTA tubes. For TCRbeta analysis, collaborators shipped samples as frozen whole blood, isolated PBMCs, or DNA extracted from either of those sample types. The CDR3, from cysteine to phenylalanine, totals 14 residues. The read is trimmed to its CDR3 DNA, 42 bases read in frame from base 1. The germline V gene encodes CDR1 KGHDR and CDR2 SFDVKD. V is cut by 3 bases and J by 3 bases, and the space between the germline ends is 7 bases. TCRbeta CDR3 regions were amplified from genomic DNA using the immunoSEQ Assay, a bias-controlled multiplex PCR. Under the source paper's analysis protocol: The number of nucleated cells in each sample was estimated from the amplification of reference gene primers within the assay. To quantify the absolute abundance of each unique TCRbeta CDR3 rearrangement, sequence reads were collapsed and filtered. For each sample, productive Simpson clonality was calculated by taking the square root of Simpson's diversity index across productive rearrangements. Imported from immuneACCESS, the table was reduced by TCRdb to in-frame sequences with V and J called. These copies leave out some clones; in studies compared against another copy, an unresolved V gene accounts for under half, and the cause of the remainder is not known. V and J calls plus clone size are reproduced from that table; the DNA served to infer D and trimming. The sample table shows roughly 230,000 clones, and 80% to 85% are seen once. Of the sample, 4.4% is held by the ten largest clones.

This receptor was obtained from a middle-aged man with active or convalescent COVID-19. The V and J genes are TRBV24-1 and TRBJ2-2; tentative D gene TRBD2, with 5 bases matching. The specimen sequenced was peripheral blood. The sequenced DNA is TGTGCCACCAGTGATGGAGGTTACACCGGGGAGCTGTTTTTT. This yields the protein CATSDGGYTGELFF.